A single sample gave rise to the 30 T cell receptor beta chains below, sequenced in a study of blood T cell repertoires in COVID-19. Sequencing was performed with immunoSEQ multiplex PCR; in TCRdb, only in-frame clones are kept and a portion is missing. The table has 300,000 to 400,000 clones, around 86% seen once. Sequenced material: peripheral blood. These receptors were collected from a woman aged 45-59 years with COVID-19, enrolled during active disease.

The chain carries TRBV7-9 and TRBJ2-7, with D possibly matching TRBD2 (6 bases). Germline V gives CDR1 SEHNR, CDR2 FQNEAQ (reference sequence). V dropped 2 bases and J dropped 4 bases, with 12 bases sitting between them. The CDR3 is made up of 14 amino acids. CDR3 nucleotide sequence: TGTGCCAGCAGCTTACAAGGTGGGGGGTACGAGCAGTACTTC. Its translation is CASSLQGGGYEQYF.

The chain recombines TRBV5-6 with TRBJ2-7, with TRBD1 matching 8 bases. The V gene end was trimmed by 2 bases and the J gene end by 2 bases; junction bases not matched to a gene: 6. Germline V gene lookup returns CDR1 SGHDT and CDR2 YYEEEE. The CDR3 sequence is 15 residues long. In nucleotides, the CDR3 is TGTGCCAGCAGCTTACCGACAGGGGCGACCTACGAGCAGTACTTC. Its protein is CASSLPTGATYEQYF.

In DNA, the CDR3 is TGTGCCAGCAGCTTTGGGACTAGCGGGAGACGTCAAGAGACCCAGTACTTC. Protein product: CASSFGTSGRRQETQYF. The chain has TRBV5-5 and TRBJ2-5; 14 nucleotides line up with TRBD2. Germline CDR1 SGHKS, CDR2 YYEKEE (reference sequence). Trimming took 2 bases from V and 2 from J; bases not matched to a gene: 5. The CDR3 contains 17 residues.

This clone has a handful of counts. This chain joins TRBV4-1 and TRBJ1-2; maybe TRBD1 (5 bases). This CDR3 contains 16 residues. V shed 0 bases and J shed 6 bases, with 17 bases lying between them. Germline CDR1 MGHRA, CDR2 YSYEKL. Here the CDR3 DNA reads TGCGCCAGCAGCCAAGATCCACGTCGTACACAGGATGGCTACACCTTC. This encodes CASSQDPRRTQDGYTF.

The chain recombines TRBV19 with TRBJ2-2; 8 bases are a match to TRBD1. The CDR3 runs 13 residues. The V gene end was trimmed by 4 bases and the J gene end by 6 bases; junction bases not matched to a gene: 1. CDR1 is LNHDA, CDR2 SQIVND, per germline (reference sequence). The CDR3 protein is CASSTQGAGELFF. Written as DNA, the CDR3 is TGTGCCAGTAGTACACAGGGGGCCGGGGAGCTGTTTTTT.

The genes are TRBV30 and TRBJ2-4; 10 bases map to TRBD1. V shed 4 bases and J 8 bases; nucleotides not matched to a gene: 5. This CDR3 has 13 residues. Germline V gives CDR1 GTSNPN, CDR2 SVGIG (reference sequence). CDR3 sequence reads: CAWKGQGGYIQYF. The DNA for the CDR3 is TGTGCCTGGAAAGGACAGGGGGGCTACATTCAGTACTTC.

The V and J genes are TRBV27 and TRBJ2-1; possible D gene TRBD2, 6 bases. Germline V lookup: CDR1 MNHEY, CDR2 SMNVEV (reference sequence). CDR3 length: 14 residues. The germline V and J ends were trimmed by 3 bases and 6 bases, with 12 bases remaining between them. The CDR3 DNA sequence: TGTGCCAGCAGTTTGCGTTTGGGGGGCAATGAGCAGTTCTTC. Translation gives CASSLRLGGNEQFF.

CDR3 in DNA: TGTGCCAGCAGCACCCGGGACTCCCCCTACGAGCAGTACTTC. This translates into CASSTRDSPYEQYF. This chain connects TRBV5-4 to TRBJ2-7; possible D gene TRBD2, 6 bases. Between the trimmed V and J ends, which lost 4 bases and 2 bases, there was a span of 13 bases. The CDR3 consists of 14 residues. Looked up from germline, CDR1 is SGHNT and CDR2 is YYREEE (reference sequence).

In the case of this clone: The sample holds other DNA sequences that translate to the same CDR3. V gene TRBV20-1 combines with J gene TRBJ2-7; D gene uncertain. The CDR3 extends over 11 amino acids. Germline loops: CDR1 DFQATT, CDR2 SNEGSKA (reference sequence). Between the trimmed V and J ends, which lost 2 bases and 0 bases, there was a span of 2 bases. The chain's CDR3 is CSARRSYEQYF. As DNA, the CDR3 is TGCAGTGCTAGACGCTCCTACGAGCAGTACTTC.

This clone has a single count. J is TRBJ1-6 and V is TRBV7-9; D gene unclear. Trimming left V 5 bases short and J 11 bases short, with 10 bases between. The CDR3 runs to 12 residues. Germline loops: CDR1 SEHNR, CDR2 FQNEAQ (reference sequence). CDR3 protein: CASSRQITPLHF. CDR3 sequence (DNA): TGTGCCAGCAGCCGCCAGATTACACCCCTCCACTTT.

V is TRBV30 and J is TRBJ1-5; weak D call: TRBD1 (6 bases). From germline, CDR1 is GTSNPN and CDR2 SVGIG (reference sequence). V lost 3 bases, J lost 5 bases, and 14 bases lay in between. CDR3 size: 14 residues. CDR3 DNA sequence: TGTGCCTGGAGCTATACAGGGATTGATCAGCCCCAGCATTTT. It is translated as CAWSYTGIDQPQHF.

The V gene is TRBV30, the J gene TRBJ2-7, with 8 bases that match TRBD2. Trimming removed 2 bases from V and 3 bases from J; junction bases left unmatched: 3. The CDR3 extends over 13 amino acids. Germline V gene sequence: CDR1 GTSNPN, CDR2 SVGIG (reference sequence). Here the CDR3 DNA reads TGTGCCTGGAGTCCGGGACTAGGCTACGAGCAGTACTTC. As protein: CAWSPGLGYEQYF.

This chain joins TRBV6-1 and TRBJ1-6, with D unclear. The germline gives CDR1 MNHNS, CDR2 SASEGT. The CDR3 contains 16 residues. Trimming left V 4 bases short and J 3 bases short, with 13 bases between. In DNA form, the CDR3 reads TGTGCCAGCAGTGGGGCCCCTTTTCTCTATAATTCACCCCTCCACTTT. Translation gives CASSGAPFLYNSPLHF.

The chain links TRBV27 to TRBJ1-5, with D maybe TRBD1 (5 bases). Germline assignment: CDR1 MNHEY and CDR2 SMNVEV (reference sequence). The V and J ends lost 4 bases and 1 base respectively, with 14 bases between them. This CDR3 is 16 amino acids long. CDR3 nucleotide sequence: TGTGCCAGCAGTTCCTCGTGGGGGGGGAGCAATCAGCCCCAGCATTTT. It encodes CASSSSWGGSNQPQHF.

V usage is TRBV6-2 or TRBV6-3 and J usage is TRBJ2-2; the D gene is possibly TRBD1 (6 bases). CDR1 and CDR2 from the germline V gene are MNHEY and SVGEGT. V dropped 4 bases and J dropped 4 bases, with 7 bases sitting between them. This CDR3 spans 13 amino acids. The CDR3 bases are TGTGCCAGCAGTTGGACAGCCACCGGGGAGCTGTTTTTT. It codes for CASSWTATGELFF.

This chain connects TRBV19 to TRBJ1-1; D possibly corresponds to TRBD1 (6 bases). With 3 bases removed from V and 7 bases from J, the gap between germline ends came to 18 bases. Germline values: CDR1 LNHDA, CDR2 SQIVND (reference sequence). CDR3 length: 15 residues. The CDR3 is CASSISGETPIEAFF. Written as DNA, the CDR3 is TGTGCCAGTAGTATCTCAGGGGAAACCCCCATTGAAGCTTTCTTT.

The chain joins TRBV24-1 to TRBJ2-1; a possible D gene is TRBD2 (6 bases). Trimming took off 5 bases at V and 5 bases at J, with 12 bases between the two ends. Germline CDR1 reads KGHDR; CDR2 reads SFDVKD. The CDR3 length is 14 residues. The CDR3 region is CATSAASVNNEQFF. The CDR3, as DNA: TGTGCCACCAGTGCGGCTAGCGTAAACAATGAGCAGTTCTTC.

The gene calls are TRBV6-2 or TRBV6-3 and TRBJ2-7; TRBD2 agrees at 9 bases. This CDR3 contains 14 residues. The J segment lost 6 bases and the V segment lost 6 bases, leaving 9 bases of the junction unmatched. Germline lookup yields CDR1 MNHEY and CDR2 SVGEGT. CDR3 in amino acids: CASSAGTSIPEQYF. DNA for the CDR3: TGTGCCAGCAGCGCCGGGACTAGCATCCCCGAGCAGTACTTC.

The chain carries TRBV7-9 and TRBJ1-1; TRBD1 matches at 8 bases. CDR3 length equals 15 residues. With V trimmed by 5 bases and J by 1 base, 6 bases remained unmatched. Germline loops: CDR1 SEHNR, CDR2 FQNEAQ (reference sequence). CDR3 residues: CASSDRTGKNTEAFF. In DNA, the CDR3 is TGTGCCAGCAGCGACCGGACAGGGAAGAACACTGAAGCTTTCTTT.

The CDR3 spells CASQVGQLYEQYF. The CDR3 bases are TGTGCCTCCCAGGTAGGACAGCTCTACGAGCAGTACTTC. The genes are TRBV6-5 and TRBJ2-7, with D possibly matching TRBD1 (6 bases). The CDR3 extends over 13 amino acids. Per germline, CDR1 MNHEY and CDR2 SVGAGI. V lost 11 bases, J lost 3 bases, and 17 bases lay in between.

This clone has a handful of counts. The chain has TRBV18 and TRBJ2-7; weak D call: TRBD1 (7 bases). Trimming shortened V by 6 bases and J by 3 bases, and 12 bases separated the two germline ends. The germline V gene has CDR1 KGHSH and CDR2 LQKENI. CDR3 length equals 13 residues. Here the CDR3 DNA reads TGTGCCAGCTCGCGGGACAGCCACTACGAGCAGTACTTC. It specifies CASSRDSHYEQYF.

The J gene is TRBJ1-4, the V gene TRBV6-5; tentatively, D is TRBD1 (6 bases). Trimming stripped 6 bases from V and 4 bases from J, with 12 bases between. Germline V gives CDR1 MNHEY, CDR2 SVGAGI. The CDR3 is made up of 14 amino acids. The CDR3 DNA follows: TGTGCCAGCAGGAGAACAGGGTTTAATGAAAAACTGTTTTTT. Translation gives CASRRTGFNEKLFF.

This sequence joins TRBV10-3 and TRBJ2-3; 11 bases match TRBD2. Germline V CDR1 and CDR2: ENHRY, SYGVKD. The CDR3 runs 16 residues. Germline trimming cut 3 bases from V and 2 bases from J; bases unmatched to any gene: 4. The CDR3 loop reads CAISDTGLADTDTQYF. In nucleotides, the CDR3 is TGTGCCATCAGTGACACGGGACTAGCGGACACAGATACGCAGTATTTT.

DNA of the CDR3: TGTGCCAGTCGTGACAGGGTAGGGCTTTACGAGCAGTACTTC. Protein sequence: CASRDRVGLYEQYF. The J gene is TRBJ2-7, the V gene TRBV19; 7 nucleotides match TRBD1. Per the germline V gene, CDR1 is LNHDA and CDR2 is SQIVND (reference sequence). The CDR3 totals 14 residues. Trimming cost V 8 bases and J 4 bases; bases outside gene matches: 11.

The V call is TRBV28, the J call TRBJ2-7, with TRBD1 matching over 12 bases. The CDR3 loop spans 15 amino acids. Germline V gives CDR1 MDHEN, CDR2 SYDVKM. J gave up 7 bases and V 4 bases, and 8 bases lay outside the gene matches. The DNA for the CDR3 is TGTGCCAGCAGTTCCCCGGGACAGGGGGCTGATGAGCAGTACTTC. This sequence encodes CASSSPGQGADEQYF.

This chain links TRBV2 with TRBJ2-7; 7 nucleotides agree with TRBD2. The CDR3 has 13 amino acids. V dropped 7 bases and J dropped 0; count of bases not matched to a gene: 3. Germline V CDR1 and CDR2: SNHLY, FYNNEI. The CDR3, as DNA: TGTGCCAGCACTGCTAGCGGCTCCTACGAGCAGTACTTC. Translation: CASTASGSYEQYF.

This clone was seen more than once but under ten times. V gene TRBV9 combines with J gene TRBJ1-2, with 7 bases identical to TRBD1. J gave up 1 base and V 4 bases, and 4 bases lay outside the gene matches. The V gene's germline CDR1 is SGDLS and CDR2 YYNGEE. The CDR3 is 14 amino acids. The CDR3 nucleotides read TGTGCCAGCAGCCCGACAGGGCTTAACTATGGCTACACCTTC. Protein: CASSPTGLNYGYTF.

The DNA for the CDR3 is TGTGCCAGCGGGTGGAGGGAAGATTACGAGCAGTACTTC. This sequence encodes CASGWREDYEQYF. The genes are TRBV6-6 and TRBJ2-7; perhaps TRBD2 as D (6 bases). Germline CDR1 reads MNHNY; CDR2 reads SVGAGI (reference sequence). V was pared by 8 bases and J by 4 bases, with 15 bases between. The CDR3 is 13 amino acids.

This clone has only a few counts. DNA of the CDR3: TGTGCCAGCAGTTACGGGCAGCTGAACACTGAAGCTTTCTTT. Translated: CASSYGQLNTEAFF. The genes are TRBV6-5 and TRBJ1-1; D unresolved. This CDR3 region has 14 residues. Germline lookup yields CDR1 MNHEY and CDR2 SVGAGI. Trimming stripped 2 bases from V and 0 bases from J, with 7 bases between.

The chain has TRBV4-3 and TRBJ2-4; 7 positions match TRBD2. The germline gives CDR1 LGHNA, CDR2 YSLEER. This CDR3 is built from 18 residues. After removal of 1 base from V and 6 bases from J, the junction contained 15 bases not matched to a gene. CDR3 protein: CASSQAFMGEGSRNIQYF. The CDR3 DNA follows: TGCGCCAGCAGCCAAGCGTTCATGGGGGAGGGGAGCAGAAACATTCAGTACTTC.